This is a list of T cell receptor beta chains from one sample in a study of blood T cell repertoires in COVID-19. Sequencing was performed with immunoSEQ multiplex PCR; in TCRdb, only in-frame clones are kept and a portion is missing. The sample gives roughly 110,000 clones, 60% to 85% of which show up once; 6.2% is in the top ten. Sequencing was performed on peripheral blood. The source is an elderly man with COVID-19, enrolled during active disease. Both conserved end residues are part of each CDR3. D genes are given only for firm matches. Only part of the rows carry a size: once, few, many, or a class if the clone is expanded.

D gene: TRBD2
V gene: TRBV5-6
clone size: -
J gene: TRBJ2-1
CDR3 length: 16
CDR3 protein: CASSFPSGRARNEQFF
CDR3 DNA: TGTGCCAGCAGCTTTCCTAGCGGGAGGGCCAGGAATGAGCAGTTCTTC

D gene: -
V gene: TRBV11-2
clone size: -
J gene: TRBJ2-2
CDR3 length: 13
CDR3 protein: CASRIQRSGELFF
CDR3 DNA: TGTGCCAGCAGAATACAGCGGTCCGGGGAGCTGTTTTTT

D gene: -
V gene: TRBV12-3/TRBV12-4
clone size: -
J gene: TRBJ2-5
CDR3 length: 13
CDR3 protein: CASTQGGRETQYF
CDR3 DNA: TGTGCCAGCACCCAGGGGGGCAGGGAGACCCAGTACTTC

D gene: TRBD2
V gene: TRBV30
clone size: -
J gene: TRBJ2-1
CDR3 length: 13
CDR3 protein: CAWSGSGRDQQFF
CDR3 DNA: TGTGCCTGGAGTGGGAGCGGGAGAGATCAGCAGTTCTTC

D gene: TRBD1
V gene: TRBV7-9
clone size: few
J gene: TRBJ1-1
CDR3 length: 14
CDR3 protein: CASSLRTGNTEAFF
CDR3 DNA: TGTGCCAGCAGCTTAAGGACAGGGAACACTGAAGCTTTCTTT

D gene: -
V gene: TRBV10-3
clone size: few
J gene: TRBJ1-2
CDR3 length: 12
CDR3 protein: CAISAEGEGYTF
CDR3 DNA: TGTGCCATCAGTGCAGAGGGCGAGGGCTACACCTTC

D gene: TRBD2
V gene: TRBV7-2
clone size: -
J gene: TRBJ2-1
CDR3 length: 15
CDR3 protein: CASSRRASGRNEQFF
CDR3 DNA: TGTGCCAGCAGCCGCCGGGCTAGCGGGAGGAATGAGCAGTTCTTC

D gene: TRBD2
V gene: TRBV6-2/TRBV6-3
clone size: few
J gene: TRBJ2-7
CDR3 length: 14
CDR3 protein: CASSYGLAGREQYF
CDR3 DNA: TGTGCCAGCAGTTACGGACTAGCGGGACGCGAGCAGTACTTC

D gene: -
V gene: TRBV28
clone size: -
J gene: TRBJ2-3
CDR3 length: 14
CDR3 protein: CASSFGRGPDTQYF
CDR3 DNA: TGTGCCAGCAGTTTTGGGAGAGGACCAGATACGCAGTATTTT

D gene: -
V gene: TRBV7-2
clone size: few
J gene: TRBJ1-6
CDR3 length: 14
CDR3 protein: CASSLGEYNSPLHF
CDR3 DNA: TGTGCCAGCAGCTTAGGGGAGTATAATTCACCCCTCCACTTT

D gene: -
V gene: TRBV7-2
clone size: few
J gene: TRBJ2-7
CDR3 length: 15
CDR3 protein: CASSVTGPLLRAQYF
CDR3 DNA: TGTGCCAGCAGCGTAACAGGGCCCCTTCTACGCGCGCAGTACTTC

D gene: -
V gene: TRBV27
clone size: -
J gene: TRBJ1-4
CDR3 length: 13
CDR3 protein: CASTSSNYEKLFF
CDR3 DNA: TGTGCCAGCACAAGCTCGAACTATGAAAAACTGTTTTTT

D gene: TRBD1
V gene: TRBV15
clone size: few
J gene: TRBJ1-3
CDR3 length: 19
CDR3 protein: CATSRVYSTGGPSGNTIYF
CDR3 DNA: TGTGCCACCAGCAGAGTGTACTCGACAGGGGGTCCCTCTGGAAACACCATATATTTT

D gene: TRBD2
V gene: TRBV7-9
clone size: few
J gene: TRBJ2-3
CDR3 length: 16
CDR3 protein: CASNLWGGSSADTQYF
CDR3 DNA: TGTGCCAGCAACCTCTGGGGCGGGAGTAGTGCAGATACGCAGTATTTT

D gene: -
V gene: TRBV9
clone size: -
J gene: TRBJ1-6
CDR3 length: 15
CDR3 protein: CASSVTLTGNSPLHF
CDR3 DNA: TGTGCCAGCAGCGTAACCCTAACAGGGAACTCACCCCTCCACTTT

D gene: TRBD2
V gene: TRBV5-6
clone size: -
J gene: TRBJ2-3
CDR3 length: 16
CDR3 protein: CASSFWREGGTDTQYF
CDR3 DNA: TGTGCCAGCAGCTTTTGGAGGGAGGGAGGAACAGATACGCAGTATTTT

D gene: -
V gene: TRBV4-2
clone size: -
J gene: TRBJ1-1
CDR3 length: 15
CDR3 protein: CASSQDNRHLTEAFF
CDR3 DNA: TGTGCCAGCAGCCAAGATAATCGACACCTCACTGAAGCTTTCTTT

D gene: -
V gene: TRBV12-2
clone size: -
J gene: TRBJ1-2
CDR3 length: 15
CDR3 protein: CASRPWGRLGHGYTF
CDR3 DNA: TGTGCAAGTCGCCCGTGGGGGCGTTTGGGGCATGGCTACACCTTC

D gene: -
V gene: TRBV11-2
clone size: -
J gene: TRBJ2-1
CDR3 length: 14
CDR3 protein: CASSPRSSYNEQFF
CDR3 DNA: TGTGCCAGCAGCCCCCGGTCCTCCTACAATGAGCAGTTCTTC

D gene: TRBD1
V gene: TRBV4-1
clone size: -
J gene: TRBJ2-6
CDR3 length: 18
CDR3 protein: CASSQPGQGSSGANVLTF
CDR3 DNA: TGCGCCAGCAGCCAACCGGGACAGGGGAGCTCTGGGGCCAACGTCCTGACTTTC

D gene: -
V gene: TRBV19
clone size: -
J gene: TRBJ1-5
CDR3 length: 13
CDR3 protein: CASSIVGDQPQHF
CDR3 DNA: TGTGCCAGTAGTATAGTAGGGGATCAGCCCCAGCATTTT

D gene: -
V gene: TRBV7-2
clone size: -
J gene: TRBJ1-2
CDR3 length: 15
CDR3 protein: CASSLFLLGQNGYTF
CDR3 DNA: TGTGCCAGCAGCCTTTTTTTACTCGGACAGAATGGCTACACCTTC

D gene: -
V gene: TRBV28
clone size: -
J gene: TRBJ2-3
CDR3 length: 14
CDR3 protein: CASSSPGGTDTQYF
CDR3 DNA: TGTGCCAGCAGTTCTCCAGGGGGCACAGATACGCAGTATTTT

D gene: TRBD1
V gene: TRBV7-9
clone size: many
J gene: TRBJ1-1
CDR3 length: 14
CDR3 protein: CASSFQGGRTEAFF
CDR3 DNA: TGTGCCAGCAGCTTCCAGGGGGGTCGAACTGAAGCTTTCTTT

D gene: -
V gene: TRBV18
clone size: once
J gene: TRBJ2-3
CDR3 length: 12
CDR3 protein: CASSPDSDTQYF
CDR3 DNA: TGTGCCAGCTCACCCGACTCGGATACGCAGTATTTT

D gene: -
V gene: TRBV5-1
clone size: -
J gene: TRBJ1-1
CDR3 length: 14
CDR3 protein: CASSFQGKHTEAFF
CDR3 DNA: TGCGCCAGCAGCTTTCAGGGGAAGCACACTGAAGCTTTCTTT

D gene: -
V gene: TRBV18
clone size: few
J gene: TRBJ1-6
CDR3 length: 13
CDR3 protein: CASSVDSNSPLHF
CDR3 DNA: TGTGCCAGCTCAGTTGACTCGAATTCACCCCTCCACTTT

D gene: TRBD1
V gene: TRBV4-1
clone size: once
J gene: TRBJ1-1
CDR3 length: 17
CDR3 protein: CASSHGTGGAENTEAFF
CDR3 DNA: TGCGCCAGCAGCCATGGTACAGGGGGCGCTGAGAACACTGAAGCTTTCTTT

D gene: -
V gene: TRBV11-2
clone size: once
J gene: TRBJ2-7
CDR3 length: 14
CDR3 protein: CASSLAGGRGEQYF
CDR3 DNA: TGTGCCAGCAGCTTAGCCGGCGGCCGGGGCGAGCAGTACTTC

D gene: TRBD1
V gene: TRBV30
clone size: -
J gene: TRBJ2-7
CDR3 length: 13
CDR3 protein: CAWSRDRVTEQYF
CDR3 DNA: TGTGCCTGGAGTAGGGACAGGGTGACCGAGCAGTACTTC

D gene: -
V gene: TRBV4-1
clone size: few
J gene: TRBJ1-2
CDR3 length: 16
CDR3 protein: CASSASQGISRSGYTF
CDR3 DNA: TGCGCCAGCAGCGCATCTCAGGGAATCAGTCGGTCCGGCTACACCTTC

D gene: -
V gene: TRBV6-2/TRBV6-3
clone size: -
J gene: TRBJ2-7
CDR3 length: 16
CDR3 protein: CASSYKMGRLSYEQYF
CDR3 DNA: TGTGCCAGCAGTTACAAAATGGGCAGACTATCCTACGAGCAGTACTTC

D gene: -
V gene: TRBV20-1
clone size: -
J gene: TRBJ2-1
CDR3 length: 11
CDR3 protein: CSARLVNEQFF
CDR3 DNA: TGCAGTGCTCGACTCGTCAATGAGCAGTTCTTC